Listed below are T cell receptor beta chains from one sample, sequenced in a study of PD-1 blockade in classical Hodgkin lymphoma. Assay: immunoSEQ multiplex PCR; the TCRdb copy retains only in-frame clones and omits some. The table has about 39,000 clones, over 65% seen once. The sample was peripheral blood mononuclear cells (PBMCs), taken before the fourth cycle of nivolumab. The receptors originated from a human donor with classical Hodgkin lymphoma. The CDR3 runs from the conserved cysteine through the conserved F or W. A D gene is named only where the DNA matches it firmly. Size values are once, few and many counts, or a class for expanded clones, and some rows have none.

TRBJ2-7	NA	NA	TRBV28	CASTIEGRDYEQYF	TGTGCCAGCACCATAGAGGGACGGGACTACGAGCAGTACTTC
TRBJ1-2	few	TRBD1	TRBV19	CASSLTLGTAGRF	TGTGCCAGTAGTCTTACCCTTGGGACAGCCGGCCGCTTC
TRBJ2-3	NA	TRBD1	TRBV29-1	CSVDFRGQGDTQYF	TGCAGCGTTGATTTCAGGGGGCAGGGAGATACGCAGTATTTT
TRBJ2-3	NA	NA	TRBV7-9	CASSLGQSSDTQYF	TGTGCCAGCAGCTTAGGGCAGTCGTCAGATACGCAGTATTTT
TRBJ1-6	NA	NA	TRBV27	CASSFSNSYNSPLHF	TGTGCCAGCAGTTTCAGTAACTCCTATAATTCACCCCTCCACTTT
TRBJ2-7	few	NA	TRBV4-1	CASSQDRGSYEQYF	TGCGCCAGCAGCCAAGATCGGGGTTCCTACGAGCAGTACTTC
TRBJ2-5	NA	TRBD1	TRBV7-9	CASSLEPQGAVGTQYF	TGTGCCAGCAGCTTAGAGCCCCAGGGGGCAGTGGGGACCCAGTACTTC
TRBJ2-5	NA	NA	TRBV5-6	CASSLGLDQETQYF	TGTGCCAGCAGCTTGGGGCTAGACCAAGAGACCCAGTACTTC
TRBJ1-6	NA	TRBD1	TRBV18	CASSRQGAEVNSPLHF	TGTGCCAGCTCTCGACAGGGCGCCGAAGTGAATTCACCCCTCCACTTT
TRBJ1-3	NA	NA	TRBV4-1	CASSQDKQLNSGNTIYF	TGCGCCAGCAGCCAAGATAAACAACTCAACTCTGGAAACACCATATATTTT
TRBJ2-4	NA	NA	TRBV5-1	CASSLFRDTPENIQYF	TGCGCCAGCAGCTTGTTCCGGGACACACCCGAAAACATTCAGTACTTC
TRBJ2-5	NA	TRBD2	TRBV9	CASSVQPAGGPLGETQYF	TGTGCCAGCAGCGTACAACCAGCGGGGGGGCCGCTAGGAGAGACCCAGTACTTC
TRBJ2-4	NA	NA	TRBV23-1	CASSPAGVRRPKNIQYF	TGCGCCAGCAGCCCCGCCGGGGTCCGAAGACCCAAAAACATTCAGTACTTC
TRBJ2-5	NA	TRBD1	TRBV28	CASRSTGIETQYF	TGTGCCAGCAGGTCGACAGGGATAGAGACCCAGTACTTC
TRBJ1-6	once	TRBD1	TRBV5-1	CASSLAGQGRSPLHF	TGCGCCAGCAGCTTGGCGGGACAGGGGCGATCACCCCTCCACTTT
TRBJ2-1	NA	TRBD2	TRBV7-3	CASSIRASRAGGHNEQFF	TGTGCCAGCAGCATAAGGGCGTCCCGAGCGGGGGGGCACAATGAGCAGTTCTTC
TRBJ2-7	medium-sized	NA	TRBV19	CASRTHLDSYEQYF	TGTGCCAGTAGGACCCACCTCGACAGTTACGAGCAGTACTTC